This T cell receptor (beta chain) is from a study of T cell responses to AZD1222 COVID-19 vaccine. Germline CDR1 and CDR2: LNHDA and SQIVND (reference sequence). The CDR3 consists of 14 residues. V gave up 8 bases and J gave up 1 base; unmatched junction bases: 3. Note on this clone: Its matching antigen is unknown.

Study results and caveats: White British donors predominated, females outnumbered males, and clonal diversity was possibly underestimated. Regions 160-218 and 743-854 held dominance among vaccine-associated CD4 TCRs, which spanned spike.

Here immunoSEQ multiplex PCR was the method, and the copy in TCRdb shows in-frame clones only, minus some. The sample lists 130,000 to 150,000 clones; about 91% were seen once. The receptor comes from an adult in good health. This chain joins TRBV19 and TRBJ2-1; 9 positions match TRBD2. Sequences were derived from peripheral blood, sampled on day 0 of AZD1222 vaccination. CDR3 amino acids: CASHSGSSYNEQFF. CDR3 nucleotides: TGTGCCAGTCATAGCGGGAGTTCCTACAATGAGCAGTTCTTC.